The 21 T cell receptor beta chains in this list originate from one sample, sequenced in a study of T cell responses to AZD1222 COVID-19 vaccine. Profiling relied on immunoSEQ multiplex PCR, and the TCRdb table lists in-frame clones only, not all of them. The sample includes roughly 120,000 clones, about 80% seen only once; the top ten take roughly 10%. The sample was peripheral blood, taken on day 0 of AZD1222 vaccination. These receptors all stem from an adult in good health.

For this clone: Germline and junction disagree at one end, which may indicate a read error. The chain joins TRBV7-7 to TRBJ2-5; D is unresolved. Germline CDR1 SSHAT, CDR2 FNYEAQ (reference sequence). The CDR3 has 13 residues. Here the CDR3 reads CASSSPERETQYF. The CDR3 nucleotides read TGTGCTAGCAGCTCCCCGGAGCGAGAGACCCAGTACTTC.

This rearrangement joins TRBV7-9 to TRBJ2-5, with D possibly matching TRBD2 (6 bases). Germline lookup yields CDR1 SEHNR and CDR2 FQNEAQ (reference sequence). The ends were cut back, 3 bases at V and 7 bases at J, with 15 bases in the middle. This CDR3 comprises 14 residues. The CDR3 sequence is CASSFRRAGGTQYF. The CDR3 region has the DNA TGTGCCAGCAGCTTCAGGAGGGCCGGAGGGACCCAGTACTTC. The full variable domain, rest sourced from reference TRBV7-9 and TRBJ2-5, is DTGVSQNPRHKITKRGQNVTFRCDPISEHNRLYWYRQTLGQGPEFLTYFQNEAQLEKSRLLSDRFSAERPKGSFSTLEIQRTEQGDSAMYLCASSFRRAGGTQYFGPGTRLLVL.

This chain connects TRBV19 to TRBJ2-7; D unresolved. V lost 6 bases and J lost 4, with 13 bases in between. From germline, CDR1 is LNHDA and CDR2 SQIVND (reference sequence). The CDR3 is 13 amino acids. CDR3 residues: CASRDGTEYEQYF. The CDR3 DNA is TGTGCCAGTAGGGACGGTACGGAATACGAGCAGTACTTC. Full variable domain (rest looked up from reference TRBV19 and TRBJ2-7): DGGITQSPKYLFRKEGQNVTLSCEQNLNHDAMYWYRQDPGQGLRLIYYSQIVNDFQKGDIAEGYSVSREKKESFPLTVTSAQKNPTAFYLCASRDGTEYEQYFGPGTRLTVT.

This clone appeared a few times. The chain has TRBV6-1 and TRBJ1-6, with D unresolved. The germline V gene has CDR1 MNHNS and CDR2 SASEGT. The length of the CDR3 is 15 residues. V dropped 3 bases and J dropped 8 bases, with 14 bases sitting between them. The DNA of the CDR3 is TGTGCCAGCAGTGATTTAGGGCCGACCCATTCACCCCTCCACTTT. As protein: CASSDLGPTHSPLHF.

CDR3 coding DNA: TGTGCCAGCAGTTACCCAATGGTAGCGGGAGCGGACAATGAGCAGTTCTTC. It is translated as CASSYPMVAGADNEQFF. The chain carries TRBV6-2 or TRBV6-3 and TRBJ2-1; TRBD2 matches at 9 bases. CDR1 and CDR2 from the germline V gene are MNHEY and SVGEGT. The CDR3 consists of 17 residues. V dropped 2 bases and J dropped 5; count of bases not matched to a gene: 10.

This clone was picked up one time. This sequence joins TRBV6-5 and TRBJ1-2, with TRBD1 matching 7 bases. Germline CDR1 reads MNHEY; CDR2 reads SVGAGI. The CDR3 has 14 residues. V shed 7 bases, J shed 7 bases, and the junction held 12 bases outside the gene matches. The CDR3 DNA is TGTGCCAGCACCCGCGTACAGGGGCAGGGTGGCTACACCTTC. This encodes CASTRVQGQGGYTF.

The rearrangement links TRBV5-1 to TRBJ1-2; the match to TRBD1 covers 10 bases. Germline V gene data show CDR1 as SGHRS and CDR2 as YFSETQ. The V and J ends lost 4 bases and 8 bases, in that order; junction bases with no gene match: 11. CDR3 length equals 15 residues. The CDR3 nucleotides are TGCGCCAGCAGCGTCTCCGGGACAGGGGTAGAGGGCTACACCTTC. This codes for CASSVSGTGVEGYTF. Full variable domain (rest looked up from reference TRBV5-1 and TRBJ1-2): KAGVTQTPRYLIKTRGQQVTLSCSPISGHRSVSWYQQTPGQGLQFLFEYFSETQRNKGNFPGRFSGRQFSNSRSEMNVSTLELGDSALYLCASSVSGTGVEGYTFGSGTRLTVV.

This clone appeared a single time. This chain links TRBV5-1 with TRBJ2-1; 9 nucleotides align to TRBD1. V was pared by 3 bases and J by 5 bases, with 12 bases of the junction left unmatched. The CDR3 is made up of 17 amino acids. Looked up from germline, CDR1 is SGHRS and CDR2 is YFSETQ. In DNA, the CDR3 is TGCGCCAGCAGCTCCTTCCCGGGACAGGGAAGTGACAATGAGCAGTTCTTC. Translation: CASSSFPGQGSDNEQFF.

The rearrangement joins TRBV6-5 to TRBJ1-1, with TRBD1 identical over 7 bases. CDR1 is MNHEY, CDR2 SVGAGI, per germline. The V gene end was trimmed by 7 bases and the J gene end by 5 bases; junction bases not matched to a gene: 13. This CDR3 region has 15 residues. CDR3 loop: CASTRGGEGYTEAFF. In DNA form, the CDR3 reads TGTGCCAGCACCAGAGGGGGCGAGGGATATACTGAAGCTTTCTTT.

The V gene is TRBV21-1, the J gene TRBJ2-7; TRBD2, as called in the table, went unchecked against the DNA. TRBV21-1 is listed as a pseudogene. The CDR3 spans 16 residues. The CDR3 spells CASSKLIWSVTYEQYF. The CDR3 DNA sequence: TGTGCCAGCAGCAAATTAATATGGTCGGTCACCTACGAGCAGTACTTC.

The chain links TRBV11-2 to TRBJ1-2, with 7 bases aligning to TRBD1. The J segment lost 5 bases and the V segment lost 3 bases, leaving 12 bases of the junction unmatched. CDR1 is SGHAT, CDR2 FQNNGV, per germline. This CDR3 region has 16 residues. In nucleotides, the CDR3 is TGTGCCAGCAGCTTTACGAGGGGGACAGTCCTTTATGGCTACACCTTC. This encodes CASSFTRGTVLYGYTF.

The CDR3 reads CASSLGGLINYGYTF. The CDR3 DNA follows: TGTGCCAGCAGTTTAGGGGGCCTTATAAACTATGGCTACACCTTC. The rearrangement links TRBV28 to TRBJ1-2, with a tentative D call TRBD1 (6 bases). Germline V lookup: CDR1 MDHEN, CDR2 SYDVKM. With 2 bases removed from V and 2 bases from J, the gap between germline ends came to 12 bases. The CDR3 is 15 amino acids.

The chain is built from TRBV19 and TRBJ1-5, with TRBD1 matching 12 bases. The CDR3 sequence is 15 residues long. Per the germline V gene, CDR1 is LNHDA and CDR2 is SQIVND (reference sequence). The junction had 3 bases not matched to a gene; V was cut back by 3 bases and J by 6 bases. In nucleotides, the CDR3 is TGTGCCAGTAGTATGGGACAGGGGGCCACTCAGCCCCAGCATTTT. Encoded protein: CASSMGQGATQPQHF. Looking up the rest from reference TRBV19 and TRBJ1-5 gives the full variable domain: DGGITQSPKYLFRKEGQNVTLSCEQNLNHDAMYWYRQDPGQGLRLIYYSQIVNDFQKGDIAEGYSVSREKKESFPLTVTSAQKNPTAFYLCASSMGQGATQPQHFGDGTRLSIL.

The chain combines TRBV28 with TRBJ1-2; D gene unclear. This CDR3 contains 15 residues. The germline V and J ends were trimmed by 6 bases and 8 bases, with 22 bases remaining between them. Per the germline V gene, CDR1 is MDHEN and CDR2 is SYDVKM. The CDR3 nucleotides read TGTGCCAGCAGAAAAACCGACGGATTAATTGGGGGCTACACCTTC. Translation gives CASRKTDGLIGGYTF.

The V gene is TRBV29-1, the J gene TRBJ2-3; D call uncertain. V was cut by 6 bases and J by 0 bases, with 7 bases left in between. This CDR3 is built from 12 residues. Germline V CDR1 and CDR2: SQVTM, ANQGSEA. This CDR3 reads CSVGASTDTQYF. The CDR3 DNA reads as TGCAGCGTCGGAGCCAGCACAGATACGCAGTATTTT.

V gene TRBV19 combines with J gene TRBJ2-2, with D unresolved. There are 14 residues in the CDR3. With 10 bases removed from V and 0 bases from J, the gap between germline ends came to 12 bases. The germline V gene encodes CDR1 LNHDA and CDR2 SQIVND (reference sequence). The CDR3 nucleotides are TGTGCCACCAGAGCGCGGCCGAACACCGGGGAGCTGTTTTTT. It translates to CATRARPNTGELFF.

The rearrangement joins TRBV28 to TRBJ1-5; D is perhaps TRBD1 (5 bases). Germline CDR1 reads MDHEN; CDR2 reads SYDVKM. The CDR3 length is 17 residues. The V gene lost 6 bases and the J gene lost 4 bases, with 22 bases spanning the gap. DNA of the CDR3: TGTGCCAGCAGCTACTTACGACAGACCTACCCGAATCAGCCCCAGCATTTT. Its protein product is CASSYLRQTYPNQPQHF.

This chain connects TRBV5-6 to TRBJ2-7, with D perhaps TRBD2 (6 bases). Trimming removed 4 bases from V and 0 bases from J, with 11 bases in between. This CDR3 comprises 14 residues. Germline CDR1 is SGHDT and CDR2 is YYEEEE. This CDR3 is CASSRSGLSYEQYF. Here the CDR3 DNA reads TGTGCCAGCAGCCGTAGCGGCCTCTCCTACGAGCAGTACTTC.

The CDR3 reads CASSSRFGETQYF. The CDR3 DNA reads TGTGCCAGCAGTTCCCGGTTCGGCGAGACCCAGTACTTC. The J gene is TRBJ2-5, the V gene TRBV6-5, with unresolved D. With 4 bases removed from V and 5 bases from J, the gap between germline ends came to 11 bases. The CDR3 sequence is 13 residues long. Germline V gene data show CDR1 as MNHEY and CDR2 as SVGAGI.

The gene calls are TRBV28 and TRBJ2-7; 11 nucleotides match TRBD1. The CDR3 consists of 14 residues. Germline trimming cut 6 bases from V and 4 bases from J; bases unmatched to any gene: 5. CDR1 is MDHEN, CDR2 SYDVKM, per germline. The CDR3, as DNA: TGTGCCAGCAGAGCCGGGACAGGGGGGTACGAGCAGTACTTC. This encodes CASRAGTGGYEQYF.

This rearrangement joins TRBV5-1 to TRBJ2-3; 10 nucleotides line up with TRBD1. Per germline, CDR1 SGHRS and CDR2 YFSETQ. The V gene end was trimmed by 2 bases and the J gene end by 6 bases; junction bases not matched to a gene: 3. The CDR3 consists of 14 residues. CDR3 loop: CASSFRQGADTQYF. The CDR3 DNA sequence: TGCGCCAGCAGCTTCAGACAGGGGGCCGATACGCAGTATTTT.